What follows are 15 T cell receptor beta chains derived from one specimen sequenced in a study of T cells in Graves' hyperthyroidism and ophthalmopathy. Amplified TCR beta CDR3 regions derived from RNA transcripts. Researchers ran a first-round RT-PCR on the TCR CDR3 using the HTBI primer set. In TCRdb, the multiplex PCR reads were re-called with MiXCR into one record per CDR3 protein. In the table there are under 400,000 distinct CDR3 sequences, around 23% of which are singletons. The sample was blood. All receptors derive from a woman in her forties or fifties with Graves' hyperthyroidism.

This clonotype was seen many times. The chain combines TRBV18 with TRBJ2-5, with 9 bases fitting TRBD2. The CDR3 runs 15 residues. The junction had 4 bases not matched to a gene; V was cut back by 3 bases and J by 2 bases. Germline V gives CDR1 KGHSH, CDR2 LQKENI. The CDR3 sequence is CASSPSGGRQETQYF. The CDR3 DNA follows: TGTGCCAGCTCACCCAGCGGGGGGCGTCAAGAGACCCAGTACTTC. The complete variable domain, with remaining parts taken from reference TRBV18 and TRBJ2-5, reads NAGVMQNPRHLVRRRGQEARLRCSPMKGHSHVYWYRQLPEEGLKFMVYLQKENIIDESGMPKERFSAEFPKEGPSILRIQQVVRGDSAAYFCASSPSGGRQETQYFGPGTRLLVL.

The gene calls are TRBV7-2 and TRBJ2-5; maybe TRBD1 (6 bases). The V gene lost 4 bases and the J gene lost 0 bases, with 12 bases spanning the gap. Germline V CDR1 and CDR2: SGHTA, FQGNSA. This CDR3 is 15 amino acids long. CDR3 loop: CASSSHDRYQETQYF. The CDR3 DNA is TGTGCCAGCAGCTCACACGACAGGTACCAAGAGACCCAGTACTTC.

The CDR3 loop is CASSQEPGYQPQHF. In nucleotides, the CDR3 is TGCGCCAGCAGCCAAGAGCCCGGATATCAGCCCCAGCATTTT. This rearrangement joins TRBV4-1 to TRBJ1-5, with D uncertain. CDR3 length: 14 residues. In germline, CDR1 is MGHRA, CDR2 YSYEKL. V was trimmed by 0 bases and J by 5 bases, leaving 8 bases between them.

The chain is built from TRBV20-1 and TRBJ1-1; D remains ambiguous. The germline V and J ends were trimmed by 6 bases and 0 bases, with 23 bases remaining between them. The length of the CDR3 is 17 residues. Germline CDR1 and CDR2: DFQATT and SNEGSKA (reference sequence). CDR3 coding DNA: TGCAGTGCCTCCGGGTCCATTTTGGGCTCAATGAACACTGAAGCTTTCTTT. It yields the protein CSASGSILGSMNTEAFF.

The rearrangement uses TRBV28 and TRBJ1-5; D is unresolved. There are 12 residues in the CDR3. In germline, CDR1 is MDHEN, CDR2 SYDVKM. V was clipped by 8 bases and J by 6 bases, with 11 bases between them. In DNA form, the CDR3 reads TGTGCCAGCGTTTCGGGGAGTCAGCCCCAGCATTTT. Amino acid sequence: CASVSGSQPQHF.

DNA for the CDR3: TGTGCCAGTAGTATAATCTCCGGGACTAGACCCTACGAGCAGTACTTC. It encodes CASSIISGTRPYEQYF. The chain carries TRBV19 and TRBJ2-7, with 8 bases fitting TRBD2. Per the germline V gene, CDR1 is LNHDA and CDR2 is SQIVND (reference sequence). The CDR3 contains 16 residues. Germline trimming cut 2 bases from V and 2 bases from J; bases unmatched to any gene: 8. The full variable domain, with the rest looked up from reference TRBV19 and TRBJ2-7, is DGGITQSPKYLFRKEGQNVTLSCEQNLNHDAMYWYRQDPGQGLRLIYYSQIVNDFQKGDIAEGYSVSREKKESFPLTVTSAQKNPTAFYLCASSIISGTRPYEQYFGPGTRLTVT.

This clonotype occurred a few times. CDR3 region: CASSGGGRLETQYF. CDR3 DNA: TGTGCCAGCTCCGGGGGGGGCAGGTTAGAGACCCAGTACTTC. This chain connects TRBV7-3 to TRBJ2-5; 8 bases are shared with TRBD2. J was trimmed by 4 bases and V by 8 bases; bases with no gene match: 9. There are 14 residues in the CDR3. Germline V gene lookup returns CDR1 SGHTA and CDR2 FQGTGA.

V gene TRBV5-1 combines with J gene TRBJ2-5; D unresolved. This CDR3 region has 12 residues. Germline assignment: CDR1 SGHRS and CDR2 YFSETQ. Between the trimmed V and J ends, which lost 4 bases and 5 bases, there was a span of 9 bases. CDR3 region: CASSPRQETQYF. CDR3 nucleotide sequence: TGCGCCAGCAGCCCCCGCCAGGAGACCCAGTACTTC.

This clonotype was observed at least ten times. The gene calls are TRBV29-1 and TRBJ2-7, with D perhaps TRBD1 or TRBD2 (6 bases each). Germline V CDR1 and CDR2: SQVTM, ANQGSEA. The V and J ends lost 0 bases and 2 bases respectively, with 14 bases between them. This CDR3 contains 15 residues. CDR3 bases: TGCAGCGTTGAAGATTGGGCGGGACAACCCTACGAGCAGTACTTC. Its protein is CSVEDWAGQPYEQYF.

This clonotype was seen repeatedly, ten times or more. The gene calls are TRBV30 and TRBJ2-3, with 7 bases that match TRBD2. After removal of 6 bases from V and 9 bases from J, the junction contained 6 bases not matched to a gene. The CDR3 loop spans 11 amino acids. The germline CDR1 and CDR2 sequences are GTSNPN and SVGIG (reference sequence). CDR3 protein: CACGRGDTQYF. The CDR3 bases are TGTGCCTGTGGGAGGGGAGACACGCAGTATTTT.

This clonotype was counted ten times or more. The V call is TRBV10-3, the J call TRBJ1-1; 7 bases are shared with TRBD1. This CDR3 has 14 amino acids. The trim removed 4 bases at V and 5 bases at J, leaving 7 bases unmatched. Per germline, CDR1 ENHRY and CDR2 SYGVKD. CDR3 region: CAISADRDNTEAFF. The CDR3, as DNA: TGTGCCATCAGTGCTGACAGGGACAATACTGAAGCTTTCTTT.

V gene TRBV30 combines with J gene TRBJ1-4, with 9 nucleotides matching TRBD1. There are 13 residues in the CDR3. Losses at the gene ends were 0 bases for V and 8 bases for J; bases not matched to a gene: 1. Germline V CDR1 and CDR2: GTSNPN, SVGIG (reference sequence). CDR3 nucleotides: TGTGCCTGGAGTGTACAGGGGGCGGAAAAACTGTTTTTT. It is translated as CAWSVQGAEKLFF. The full variable domain, completed using reference TRBV30 and TRBJ1-4, is SQTIHQWPATLVQPVGSPLSLECTVEGTSNPNLYWYRQAAGRGLQLLFYSVGIGQISSEVPQNLSASRPQDRQFILSSKKLLLSDSGFYLCAWSVQGAEKLFFGSGTQLSVL.

This rearrangement joins TRBV12-3 or TRBV12-4 to TRBJ2-3, with TRBD2 identical over 9 bases. Germline trimming cut 5 bases from V and 2 bases from J; bases unmatched to any gene: 5. The CDR3 has 15 residues. CDR3 loop: CASSPAGGYTDTQYF. DNA for the CDR3: TGTGCCAGCAGTCCAGCGGGGGGTTACACAGATACGCAGTATTTT.

This rearrangement joins TRBV9 to TRBJ1-1, with D perhaps TRBD1 (5 bases). The germline gives CDR1 SGDLS, CDR2 YYNGEE. The CDR3 runs to 17 residues. Trimming removed 3 bases from V and 3 bases from J, with 21 bases in between. CDR3: CASSAGTPRTSYTEAFF. DNA of the CDR3: TGTGCCAGCAGCGCAGGGACCCCAAGGACCAGTTACACTGAAGCTTTCTTT.

This clonotype was seen only a few times. The rearrangement links TRBV19 to TRBJ1-1, with TRBD1 as a possible D gene (6 bases). Trimming left V 1 base short and J 0 bases short, with 12 bases between. CDR3 size: 16 residues. CDR1 is LNHDA, CDR2 SQIVND, per germline (reference sequence). CDR3 residues: CASSIARTALNTEAFF. The DNA for the CDR3 is TGTGCCAGTAGTATAGCTCGGACAGCCCTGAACACTGAAGCTTTCTTT.